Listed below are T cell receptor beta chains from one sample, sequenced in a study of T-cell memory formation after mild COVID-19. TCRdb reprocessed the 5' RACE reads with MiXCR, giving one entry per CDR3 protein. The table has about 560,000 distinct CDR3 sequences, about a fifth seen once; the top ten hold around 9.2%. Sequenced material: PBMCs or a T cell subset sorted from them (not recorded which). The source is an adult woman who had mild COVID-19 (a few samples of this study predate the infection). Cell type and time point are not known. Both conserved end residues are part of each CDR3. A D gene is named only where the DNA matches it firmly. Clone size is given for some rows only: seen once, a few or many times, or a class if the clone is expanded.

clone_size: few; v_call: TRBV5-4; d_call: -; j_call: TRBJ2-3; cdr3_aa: CASSLSWGSTDTQYF; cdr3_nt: TGTGCCAGCAGCTTATCGTGGGGAAGCACAGATACGCAGTATTTT
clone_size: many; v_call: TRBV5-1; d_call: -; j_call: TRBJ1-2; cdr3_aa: CASSPRGDYGYTF; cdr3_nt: TGCGCCAGCAGCCCCCGCGGAGACTATGGCTACACCTTC
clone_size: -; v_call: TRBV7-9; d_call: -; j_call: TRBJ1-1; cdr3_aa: CASSLEGETEAFF; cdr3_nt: TGTGCCAGCAGCTTAGAGGGGGAAACTGAAGCTTTCTTT
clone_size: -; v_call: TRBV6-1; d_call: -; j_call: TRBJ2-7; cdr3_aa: CASSARPRDWGKQYF; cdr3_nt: TGTGCCAGCAGTGCCCGACCCAGGGACTGGGGAAAGCAGTACTTC
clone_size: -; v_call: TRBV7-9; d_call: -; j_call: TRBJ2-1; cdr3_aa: CASSLEVGWNEQFF; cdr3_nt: TGTGCCAGCAGCTTAGAGGTTGGATGGAATGAGCAGTTCTTC
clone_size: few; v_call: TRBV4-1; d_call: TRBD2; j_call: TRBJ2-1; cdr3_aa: CASSGSAIRLAGDNEQFF; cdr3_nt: TGCGCCAGCAGCGGGTCCGCCATAAGACTAGCGGGGGACAATGAGCAGTTCTTC
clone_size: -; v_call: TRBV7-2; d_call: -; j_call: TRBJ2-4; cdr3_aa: CASTHGMGFKNIQYF; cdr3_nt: TGTGCCAGCACCCATGGTATGGGGTTCAAAAACATTCAGTACTTC
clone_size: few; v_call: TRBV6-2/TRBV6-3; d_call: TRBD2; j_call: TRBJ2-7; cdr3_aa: CASSYSGLAGGVTSYEQYF; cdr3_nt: TGTGCCAGCAGTTACTCGGGACTAGCGGGAGGCGTGACCTCCTACGAGCAGTACTTC
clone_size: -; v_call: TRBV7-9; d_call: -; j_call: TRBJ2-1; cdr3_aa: CASKKGPTRGNEQFF; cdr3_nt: TGTGCCAGCAAAAAGGGGCCGACCCGGGGCAATGAGCAGTTCTTC
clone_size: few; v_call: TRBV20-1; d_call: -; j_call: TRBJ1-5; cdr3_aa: CSAALKNRRNQPQHF; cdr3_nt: TGCAGTGCAGCCTTGAAGAATAGGCGCAATCAGCCCCAGCATTTT
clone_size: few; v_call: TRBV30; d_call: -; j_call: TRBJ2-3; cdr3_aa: CACRGAGDTQYF; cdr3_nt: TGTGCCTGTCGAGGGGCCGGAGATACGCAGTATTTT
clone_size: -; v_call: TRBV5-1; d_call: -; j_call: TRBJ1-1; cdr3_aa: CASSLEAANTEAFF; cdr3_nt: TGCGCCAGCAGCTTGGAGGCAGCGAACACTGAAGCTTTCTTT
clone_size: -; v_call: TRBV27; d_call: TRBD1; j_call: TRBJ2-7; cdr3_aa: CASSFTRQGYSYEQYF; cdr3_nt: TGTGCCAGCAGTTTTACGAGACAGGGGTACTCCTACGAGCAGTACTTC
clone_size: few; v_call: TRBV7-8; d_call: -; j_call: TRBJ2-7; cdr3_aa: CATEPQETAYEQYF; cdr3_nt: TGTGCCACCGAACCTCAGGAAACCGCCTACGAGCAGTACTTC
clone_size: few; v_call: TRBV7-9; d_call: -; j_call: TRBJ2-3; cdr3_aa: CASSPRAPSSTDTQYF; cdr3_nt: TGTGCCAGCAGCCCCCGAGCACCCTCTAGCACAGATACGCAGTATTTT
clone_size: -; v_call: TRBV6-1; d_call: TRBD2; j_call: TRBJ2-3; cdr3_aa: CASSDPSTSGWGLDTQYF; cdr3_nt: TGTGCCAGCAGTGACCCCTCGACTAGCGGATGGGGTCTGGATACGCAGTATTTT
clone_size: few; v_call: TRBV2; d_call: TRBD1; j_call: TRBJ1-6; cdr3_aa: CASRTGNSPLHF; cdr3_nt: TGTGCCAGCAGGACAGGGAATTCACCCCTCCACTTT
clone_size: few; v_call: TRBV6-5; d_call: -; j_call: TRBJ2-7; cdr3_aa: CASSYGGRTEQYF; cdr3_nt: TGTGCCAGCAGTTATGGGGGGAGGACCGAGCAGTACTTC
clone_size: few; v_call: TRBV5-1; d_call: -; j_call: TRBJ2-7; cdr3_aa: CASSLGFGGSSYEQYF; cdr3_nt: TGCGCCAGCAGCTTGGGATTCGGGGGAAGCTCCTACGAGCAGTACTTC
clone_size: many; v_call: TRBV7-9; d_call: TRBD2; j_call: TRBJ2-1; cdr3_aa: CASSLTLAGGPGVDEQFF; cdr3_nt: TGTGCCAGCAGCTTGACCCTAGCGGGGGGCCCGGGAGTCGATGAGCAGTTCTTC
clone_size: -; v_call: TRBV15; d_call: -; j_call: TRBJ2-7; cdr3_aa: CATSLKYSYEQYF; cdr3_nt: TGTGCCACCAGCCTTAAATACTCCTACGAGCAGTACTTC
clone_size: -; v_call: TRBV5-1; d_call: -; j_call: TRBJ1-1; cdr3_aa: CASSRYGAGTEAFF; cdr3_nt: TGCGCCAGCAGTCGGTACGGGGCAGGCACTGAAGCTTTCTTT
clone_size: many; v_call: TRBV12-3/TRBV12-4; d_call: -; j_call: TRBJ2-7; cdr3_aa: CASSLTTYEQYF; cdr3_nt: TGCGCCAGCAGTCTTACTACCTACGAGCAGTACTTC
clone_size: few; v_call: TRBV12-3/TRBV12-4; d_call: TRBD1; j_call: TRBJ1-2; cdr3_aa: CASSRTGAANYGYTF; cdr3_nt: TGTGCCAGCAGCCGGACAGGCGCCGCTAACTATGGCTACACCTTC
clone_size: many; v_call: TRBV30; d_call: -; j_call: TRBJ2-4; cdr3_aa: CAWISKNIQYF; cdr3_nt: TGTGCCTGGATTAGTAAAAACATTCAGTACTTC
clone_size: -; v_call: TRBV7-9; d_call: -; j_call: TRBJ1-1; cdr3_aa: CASSLTRLAGETFF; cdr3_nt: TGTGCCAGCAGCTTAACCAGATTGGCAGGGGAAACTTTCTTT
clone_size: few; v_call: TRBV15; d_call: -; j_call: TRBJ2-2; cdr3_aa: CATSPDTTTGELFF; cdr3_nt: TGTGCCACCAGTCCGGACACTACCACCGGGGAGCTGTTTTTT
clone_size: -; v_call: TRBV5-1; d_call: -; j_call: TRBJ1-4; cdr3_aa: CASSRPETRTNEKLFF; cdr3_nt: TGCGCCAGCAGCAGGCCTGAGACGAGGACTAATGAAAAACTGTTTTTT
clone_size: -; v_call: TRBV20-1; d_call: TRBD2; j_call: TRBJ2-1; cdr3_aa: CSAKTSGSRNEQFF; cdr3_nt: TGCAGTGCCAAGACTAGCGGGAGCCGCAATGAGCAGTTCTTC
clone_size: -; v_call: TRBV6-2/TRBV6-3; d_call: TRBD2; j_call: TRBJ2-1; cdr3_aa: CASSYLAGGGDEQFF; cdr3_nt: TGTGCCAGCAGTTACTTAGCGGGAGGGGGGGATGAGCAGTTCTTC
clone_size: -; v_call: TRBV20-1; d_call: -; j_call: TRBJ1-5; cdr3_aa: CSARWVNSNQPQHF; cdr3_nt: TGCAGTGCTCGTTGGGTAAATAGCAATCAGCCCCAGCATTTT
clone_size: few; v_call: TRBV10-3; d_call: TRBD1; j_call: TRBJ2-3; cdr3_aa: CAISNRTGGSTDTQYF; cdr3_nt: TGTGCCATCAGTAACCGCACAGGGGGCTCCACAGATACGCAGTATTTT
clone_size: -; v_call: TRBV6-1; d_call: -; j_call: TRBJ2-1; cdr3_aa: CASLGGILPNEQFF; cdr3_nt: TGTGCCAGCCTAGGGGGAATCCTCCCCAATGAGCAGTTCTTC
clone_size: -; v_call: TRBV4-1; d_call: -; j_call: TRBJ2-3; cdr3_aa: CASSPAQGNTDTQYF; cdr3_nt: TGCGCCAGCAGTCCGGCCCAGGGGAACACAGATACGCAGTATTTT
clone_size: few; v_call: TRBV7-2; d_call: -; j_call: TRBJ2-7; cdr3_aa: CASSPPGGDYEQYF; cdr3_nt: TGTGCCAGCAGCCCACCCGGGGGAGACTACGAGCAGTACTTC
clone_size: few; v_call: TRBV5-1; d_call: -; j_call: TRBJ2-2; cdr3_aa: CASSLEGRGYTGELFF; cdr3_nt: TGCGCCAGCAGCTTGGAAGGCAGGGGCTACACCGGGGAGCTGTTTTTT
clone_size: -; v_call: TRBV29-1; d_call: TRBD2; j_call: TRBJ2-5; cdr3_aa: CSVLLGLSGMVQETQYF; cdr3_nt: TGCAGCGTTCTTCTGGGGCTAAGCGGGATGGTCCAAGAGACCCAGTACTTC
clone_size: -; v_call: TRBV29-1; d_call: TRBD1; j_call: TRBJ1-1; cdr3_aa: CSAGQDTEAFF; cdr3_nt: TGCAGCGCGGGACAGGACACTGAAGCTTTCTTT
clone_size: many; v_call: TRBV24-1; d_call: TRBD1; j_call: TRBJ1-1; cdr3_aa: CATQDREEAFF; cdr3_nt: TGTGCCACCCAAGACAGGGAGGAGGCTTTCTTT
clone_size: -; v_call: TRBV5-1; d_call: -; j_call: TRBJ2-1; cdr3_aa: CASSIRPNEQFF; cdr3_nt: TGCGCCAGCAGCATCAGACCCAATGAGCAGTTCTTC
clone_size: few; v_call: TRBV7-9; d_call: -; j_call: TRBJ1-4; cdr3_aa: CASSPRQEGYEKLFF; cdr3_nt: TGTGCCAGCAGCCCCAGACAGGAGGGGTATGAAAAACTGTTTTTT
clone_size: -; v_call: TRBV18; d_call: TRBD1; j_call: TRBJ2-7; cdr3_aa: CASSFIIGGLTNEQYF; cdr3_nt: TGTGCCAGCTCCTTTATTATAGGGGGCTTAACGAACGAGCAGTACTTC
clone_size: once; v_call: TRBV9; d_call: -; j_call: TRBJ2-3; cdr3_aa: CASSGSGYTDTQYF; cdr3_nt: TGTGCCAGCAGCGGTAGCGGTTACACAGATACGCAGTATTTT
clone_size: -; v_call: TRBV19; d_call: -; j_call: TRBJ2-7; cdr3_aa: CASGQTYEQYF; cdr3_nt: TGTGCCAGTGGACAGACCTACGAGCAGTACTTC
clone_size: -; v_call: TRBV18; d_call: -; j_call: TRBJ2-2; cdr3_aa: CASSRTGTQNTGELFF; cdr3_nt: TGTGCCAGCTCACGTACCGGGACACAGAACACCGGGGAGCTGTTTTTT
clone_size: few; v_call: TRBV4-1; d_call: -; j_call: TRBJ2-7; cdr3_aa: CASSLSPRDEQYF; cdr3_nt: TGCGCCAGCAGCCTCTCTCCGCGTGACGAGCAGTACTTC
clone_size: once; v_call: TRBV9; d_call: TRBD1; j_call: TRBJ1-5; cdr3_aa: CASSRDREGQPQHF; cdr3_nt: TGTGCCAGCAGCCGGGACAGGGAGGGTCAGCCCCAGCATTTT
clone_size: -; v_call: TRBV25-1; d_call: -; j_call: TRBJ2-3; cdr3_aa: CASSLRGWTDTQYF; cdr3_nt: TGTGCCAGCAGTTTAAGGGGCTGGACAGATACGCAGTATTTT
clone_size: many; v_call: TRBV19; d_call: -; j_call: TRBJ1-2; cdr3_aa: CASSSQGRRGYTF; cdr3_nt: TGTGCCAGTAGTAGCCAGGGAAGACGAGGCTACACCTTC
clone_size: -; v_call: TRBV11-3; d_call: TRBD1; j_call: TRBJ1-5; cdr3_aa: CASSLGRRDSTQHF; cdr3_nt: TGTGCCAGCAGCTTAGGCCGGCGGGACAGTACCCAGCATTTT
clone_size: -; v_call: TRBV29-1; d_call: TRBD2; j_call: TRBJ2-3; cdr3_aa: CSVGTSGRSTDTQYF; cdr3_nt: TGCAGCGTTGGGACTAGCGGGAGGAGCACAGATACGCAGTATTTT
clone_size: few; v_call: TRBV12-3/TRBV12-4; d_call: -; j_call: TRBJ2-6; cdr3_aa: CASSFDYWGVSGANVLTF; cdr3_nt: TGTGCCAGCAGTTTCGACTATTGGGGGGTCTCTGGGGCCAACGTCCTGACTTTC
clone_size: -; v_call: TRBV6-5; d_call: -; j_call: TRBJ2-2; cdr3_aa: CASSYRPRRTGELFF; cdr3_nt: TGTGCCAGCAGTTATAGGCCGAGGCGAACCGGGGAGCTGTTTTTT
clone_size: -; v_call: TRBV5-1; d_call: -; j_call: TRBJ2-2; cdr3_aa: CASSPGTQTGELFF; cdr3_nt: TGCGCCAGCAGCCCGGGGACTCAAACGGGGGAGCTGTTTTTT
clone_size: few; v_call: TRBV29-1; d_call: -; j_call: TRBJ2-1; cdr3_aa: CSVLRGRYNEQFF; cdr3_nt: TGCAGCGTTCTCCGGGGGCGTTACAATGAGCAGTTCTTC
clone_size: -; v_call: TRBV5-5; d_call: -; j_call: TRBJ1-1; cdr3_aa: CASSPGQFNTEAFF; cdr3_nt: TGTGCCAGCAGCCCCGGACAGTTTAACACTGAAGCTTTCTTT
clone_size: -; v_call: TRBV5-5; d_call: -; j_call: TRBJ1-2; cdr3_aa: CASSFSSGSPYGYTF; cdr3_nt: TGTGCCAGCAGCTTCTCTTCAGGGAGCCCCTATGGCTACACCTTC
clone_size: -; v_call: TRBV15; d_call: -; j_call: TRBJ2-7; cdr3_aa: CATSRDHRASEQYF; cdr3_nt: TGTGCCACCAGCAGAGATCACAGGGCGAGCGAGCAGTACTTC